This T cell receptor beta chain was retrieved from a study of beta chain features in type 1 diabetes. The CDR3 spans 14 residues. The junction had 3 bases not matched to a gene; V was cut back by 2 bases and J by 4 bases. In germline, CDR1 is LNHDA, CDR2 SQIVND (reference sequence). Every isolated RNA sample was fully reverse transcribed, so sequencing captured expressed TCRB transcripts. Sequenced by immunoSEQ multiplex PCR; TCRdb stores in-frame clones only, minus some. The table has fewer than 350,000 clones, 15% seen once. Findings and limits, study-wide: TCRB CDR3 length was moderately but significantly reduced in all four CD4+ subsets of Type 1 diabetes patients.

This clone appeared a few times. The target antigen is unknown. The rearrangement joins TRBV19 to TRBJ2-5; 8 bases line up with TRBD2. The sequencing sample was made of naive CD4+ T cells from blood. The receptor was isolated from a man between 18 and 29 years old with type 1 diabetes. This chain's CDR3 is CASSIPGGRETQYF. The DNA for the CDR3 is TGTGCCAGTAGTATACCGGGGGGGCGAGAGACCCAGTACTTC.